The rows below give T cell receptor beta chains drawn from one sample of a study of shared clonotypes between healthy human individuals. The repertoire was sequenced with immunoSEQ multiplex PCR; TCRdb's copy has only in-frame clones and lacks some. The sample contains about 490,000 clones, over 60% of which appear only once. Sequenced input: PBMCs. The source is a woman in her 40s in good health. Some clones in this sample may be carry-over from other donors' samples. Each CDR3 is given with its conserved first and last residue. A D gene is named only where the DNA matches it firmly. Clone sizes are given selectively: once, few, many, or a class where the clone is expanded.

V gene: TRBV11-3
clone size: few
CDR3 length: 13
J gene: TRBJ1-1
D gene: NA
CDR3 protein: CASSLDSFTEAFF
CDR3 DNA: TGTGCCAGCAGCTTGGACAGCTTCACTGAAGCTTTCTTT

V gene: TRBV5-4
clone size: many
CDR3 length: 15
J gene: TRBJ1-4
D gene: NA
CDR3 protein: CASSREGGPNEKLFF
CDR3 DNA: TGTGCCAGCAGCCGGGAGGGAGGGCCTAATGAAAAACTGTTTTTT

V gene: TRBV2
clone size: NA
CDR3 length: 16
J gene: TRBJ2-5
D gene: NA
CDR3 protein: CASEGPGLKNQETQYF
CDR3 DNA: TGTGCCAGCGAGGGTCCGGGGCTCAAAAACCAAGAGACCCAGTACTTC

V gene: TRBV18
clone size: NA
CDR3 length: 13
J gene: TRBJ2-5
D gene: NA
CDR3 protein: CASSRTVQETQYF
CDR3 DNA: TGTGCCAGCTCCCGGACAGTCCAAGAGACCCAGTACTTC

V gene: TRBV5-1
clone size: NA
CDR3 length: 18
J gene: TRBJ2-5
D gene: TRBD2
CDR3 protein: CASSLYPSGRALQETQYF
CDR3 DNA: TGCGCCAGCAGCTTGTACCCTAGCGGGAGGGCCCTTCAAGAGACCCAGTACTTC

V gene: TRBV4-1
clone size: NA
CDR3 length: 15
J gene: TRBJ1-3
D gene: NA
CDR3 protein: CASSQDPGRGNTIYF
CDR3 DNA: TGCGCCAGCAGCCAAGATCCGGGGCGCGGAAACACCATATATTTT

V gene: TRBV15
clone size: few
CDR3 length: 15
J gene: TRBJ2-3
D gene: TRBD2
CDR3 protein: CATSRERGGADTQYF
CDR3 DNA: TGTGCCACCAGCAGAGAGAGGGGAGGGGCAGATACGCAGTATTTT

V gene: TRBV10-3
clone size: NA
CDR3 length: 14
J gene: TRBJ1-1
D gene: TRBD1
CDR3 protein: CAISESGTEAEAFF
CDR3 DNA: TGTGCCATCAGTGAGTCGGGGACAGAGGCTGAAGCTTTCTTT

V gene: TRBV30
clone size: NA
CDR3 length: 11
J gene: TRBJ2-1
D gene: TRBD2
CDR3 protein: CAWTSGGEQFF
CDR3 DNA: TGTGCCTGGACTAGCGGGGGGGAGCAGTTCTTC

V gene: TRBV6-1
clone size: NA
CDR3 length: 13
J gene: TRBJ1-1
D gene: NA
CDR3 protein: CASSELQGSEAFF
CDR3 DNA: TGTGCCAGCAGTGAGCTACAGGGCTCTGAAGCTTTCTTT

V gene: TRBV7-6
clone size: NA
CDR3 length: 15
J gene: TRBJ2-1
D gene: NA
CDR3 protein: CASSLMEGLDNEQFF
CDR3 DNA: TGTGCCAGCAGCTTAATGGAGGGTTTGGATAATGAGCAGTTCTTC

V gene: TRBV11-2
clone size: few
CDR3 length: 15
J gene: TRBJ2-5
D gene: TRBD1
CDR3 protein: CASSISTGGQETQYF
CDR3 DNA: TGTGCCAGCAGCATCTCAACAGGGGGCCAAGAGACCCAGTACTTC

V gene: TRBV7-9
clone size: NA
CDR3 length: 14
J gene: TRBJ1-4
D gene: NA
CDR3 protein: CASSFRGANEKLFF
CDR3 DNA: TGTGCCAGCAGCTTTAGGGGTGCTAATGAAAAACTGTTTTTT

V gene: TRBV28
clone size: NA
CDR3 length: 17
J gene: TRBJ2-2
D gene: TRBD1
CDR3 protein: CASRETGGFRWTGELFF
CDR3 DNA: TGTGCCAGCAGGGAGACAGGGGGTTTTAGATGGACCGGGGAGCTGTTTTTT

V gene: TRBV4-2
clone size: NA
CDR3 length: 16
J gene: TRBJ2-7
D gene: NA
CDR3 protein: CASSQDVTKSSYEQYF
CDR3 DNA: TGTGCCAGCAGCCAAGATGTGACCAAAAGCTCCTACGAGCAGTACTTC

V gene: TRBV5-4
clone size: NA
CDR3 length: 14
J gene: TRBJ2-7
D gene: NA
CDR3 protein: CASSLAGDTYEQYF
CDR3 DNA: TGTGCCAGCAGCTTGGCAGGGGACACCTACGAGCAGTACTTC

V gene: TRBV7-8
clone size: NA
CDR3 length: 13
J gene: TRBJ1-2
D gene: NA
CDR3 protein: CASSFPPSDGYTF
CDR3 DNA: TGTGCCAGCAGCTTTCCCCCCTCGGATGGCTACACCTTC

V gene: TRBV5-4
clone size: NA
CDR3 length: 14
J gene: TRBJ1-4
D gene: NA
CDR3 protein: CASSFGATNEKLFF
CDR3 DNA: TGTGCCAGCAGCTTCGGGGCAACTAATGAAAAACTGTTTTTT

V gene: TRBV11-3
clone size: NA
CDR3 length: 14
J gene: TRBJ2-3
D gene: NA
CDR3 protein: CASSLGPNTDTQYF
CDR3 DNA: TGTGCCAGCAGCTTAGGGCCCAACACAGATACGCAGTATTTT

V gene: TRBV6-1
clone size: NA
CDR3 length: 15
J gene: TRBJ1-1
D gene: NA
CDR3 protein: CASSWEEGLNTEAFF
CDR3 DNA: TGTGCCAGCAGTTGGGAGGAGGGGCTCAACACTGAAGCTTTCTTT

V gene: TRBV28
clone size: once
CDR3 length: 12
J gene: TRBJ1-2
D gene: NA
CDR3 protein: CASSFQLYGYTF
CDR3 DNA: TGTGCCAGCAGTTTTCAGTTATATGGCTACACCTTC

V gene: TRBV4-3
clone size: NA
CDR3 length: 17
J gene: TRBJ2-3
D gene: TRBD2
CDR3 protein: CASSQEMGLAGADTQYF
CDR3 DNA: TGCGCCAGCAGCCAGGAGATGGGACTAGCGGGAGCAGATACGCAGTATTTT

V gene: TRBV2
clone size: NA
CDR3 length: 14
J gene: TRBJ2-7
D gene: TRBD1
CDR3 protein: CASSTGGSSYEQYF
CDR3 DNA: TGTGCCAGCAGTACAGGGGGGAGCTCCTACGAGCAGTACTTC

V gene: TRBV5-1
clone size: NA
CDR3 length: 15
J gene: TRBJ2-3
D gene: TRBD2
CDR3 protein: CASRKGTSEIDTQYF
CDR3 DNA: TGCGCCAGCAGAAAAGGGACTAGCGAAATAGATACGCAGTATTTT

V gene: TRBV4-1
clone size: few
CDR3 length: 15
J gene: TRBJ1-1
D gene: NA
CDR3 protein: CASSPPGRRNTEAFF
CDR3 DNA: TGCGCCAGCAGCCCACCGGGACGGAGGAACACTGAAGCTTTCTTT

V gene: TRBV2
clone size: few
CDR3 length: 13
J gene: TRBJ1-4
D gene: NA
CDR3 protein: CASMRGGSEKLFF
CDR3 DNA: TGTGCCAGCATGAGGGGTGGAAGTGAAAAACTGTTTTTT

V gene: TRBV7-2
clone size: NA
CDR3 length: 14
J gene: TRBJ2-2
D gene: NA
CDR3 protein: CASSSGRETGELFF
CDR3 DNA: TGTGCCAGCAGCTCAGGACGGGAAACCGGGGAGCTGTTTTTT

V gene: TRBV4-1
clone size: once
CDR3 length: 17
J gene: TRBJ1-2
D gene: TRBD1
CDR3 protein: CASSQSSRTGDNYGYTF
CDR3 DNA: TGCGCCAGCAGCCAAAGCAGCCGGACAGGCGATAACTATGGCTACACCTTC

V gene: TRBV5-4
clone size: once
CDR3 length: 16
J gene: TRBJ2-3
D gene: TRBD1
CDR3 protein: CASSSARGLGGDTQYF
CDR3 DNA: TGTGCCAGCAGCTCTGCCAGGGGGCTAGGAGGAGATACGCAGTATTTT

V gene: TRBV28
clone size: few
CDR3 length: 13
J gene: TRBJ1-2
D gene: TRBD1
CDR3 protein: CATGDRANYGYTF
CDR3 DNA: TGTGCCACCGGGGACAGGGCGAACTATGGCTACACCTTC

V gene: TRBV2
clone size: NA
CDR3 length: 15
J gene: TRBJ1-5
D gene: NA
CDR3 protein: CASSERTDSNQPQHF
CDR3 DNA: TGTGCCAGCAGTGAGAGGACAGATAGCAATCAGCCCCAGCATTTT

V gene: TRBV4-2
clone size: NA
CDR3 length: 16
J gene: TRBJ2-1
D gene: NA
CDR3 protein: CASSQDSGGSYNEQFF
CDR3 DNA: TGTGCCAGCAGCCAGGACTCCGGGGGCTCCTACAATGAGCAGTTCTTC

V gene: TRBV2
clone size: NA
CDR3 length: 15
J gene: TRBJ2-5
D gene: NA
CDR3 protein: CASRARKLPQETQYF
CDR3 DNA: TGTGCCAGCAGGGCTCGGAAGCTACCCCAAGAGACCCAGTACTTC

V gene: TRBV7-9
clone size: once
CDR3 length: 13
J gene: TRBJ2-3
D gene: TRBD1
CDR3 protein: CASSPGKTGVLYF
CDR3 DNA: TGTGCCAGCAGCCCTGGGAAGACAGGGGTGCTGTATTTT

V gene: TRBV18
clone size: few
CDR3 length: 15
J gene: TRBJ2-1
D gene: TRBD1
CDR3 protein: CASSPGWDSYNEQFF
CDR3 DNA: TGTGCCAGCTCACCAGGTTGGGACAGCTACAATGAGCAGTTCTTC

V gene: TRBV10-3
clone size: NA
CDR3 length: 14
J gene: TRBJ2-5
D gene: TRBD1
CDR3 protein: CAIRAGQGRETQYF
CDR3 DNA: TGTGCCATCAGGGCGGGACAGGGACGGGAGACCCAGTACTTC

V gene: TRBV7-9
clone size: NA
CDR3 length: 12
J gene: TRBJ2-3
D gene: NA
CDR3 protein: CASSHQAGEKYF
CDR3 DNA: TGTGCCAGCAGTCACCAAGCAGGGGAAAAGTATTTT

V gene: TRBV11-2
clone size: NA
CDR3 length: 14
J gene: TRBJ2-5
D gene: TRBD1
CDR3 protein: CASSLAGTEETQYF
CDR3 DNA: TGTGCCAGCAGCCTAGCCGGGACAGAAGAGACCCAGTACTTC

V gene: TRBV18
clone size: NA
CDR3 length: 16
J gene: TRBJ2-2
D gene: NA
CDR3 protein: CASSPPGSFGTGELFF
CDR3 DNA: TGTGCCAGCTCACCTCCCGGGAGTTTTGGCACCGGGGAGCTGTTTTTT

V gene: TRBV7-2
clone size: NA
CDR3 length: 12
J gene: TRBJ2-7
D gene: NA
CDR3 protein: CASSLARSGQYF
CDR3 DNA: TGTGCCAGCAGCTTAGCGCGGTCCGGCCAGTACTTC

V gene: TRBV9
clone size: many
CDR3 length: 14
J gene: TRBJ2-1
D gene: NA
CDR3 protein: CASSVGGAYNEQFF
CDR3 DNA: TGTGCCAGCAGCGTAGGGGGAGCCTACAATGAGCAGTTCTTC

V gene: TRBV27
clone size: many
CDR3 length: 17
J gene: TRBJ1-5
D gene: TRBD1
CDR3 protein: CASSPYGTGRLNQPQHF
CDR3 DNA: TGTGCCAGCAGCCCATATGGGACAGGAAGGTTAAATCAGCCCCAGCATTTT

V gene: TRBV30
clone size: few
CDR3 length: 12
J gene: TRBJ1-2
D gene: NA
CDR3 protein: CAWSDRAYGYTF
CDR3 DNA: TGTGCCTGGAGTGACAGGGCCTATGGCTACACCTTC

V gene: TRBV29-1
clone size: NA
CDR3 length: 13
J gene: TRBJ2-2
D gene: TRBD2
CDR3 protein: CSVDREGPGELFF
CDR3 DNA: TGCAGCGTTGATCGGGAGGGCCCCGGGGAGCTGTTTTTT

V gene: TRBV28
clone size: few
CDR3 length: 18
J gene: TRBJ1-4
D gene: TRBD1
CDR3 protein: CASSFISLGGMSNEKLFF
CDR3 DNA: TGTGCCAGCAGTTTTATTTCACTAGGGGGCATGTCTAATGAAAAACTGTTTTTT

V gene: TRBV7-9
clone size: few
CDR3 length: 14
J gene: TRBJ2-1
D gene: TRBD2
CDR3 protein: CASRGGGRDNEQFF
CDR3 DNA: TGTGCCAGCAGGGGCGGGGGTCGAGACAATGAGCAGTTCTTC

V gene: TRBV11-1
clone size: NA
CDR3 length: 15
J gene: TRBJ2-1
D gene: TRBD2
CDR3 protein: CASSDSGRAHNEQFF
CDR3 DNA: TGTGCCAGCAGCGACAGCGGGAGGGCCCACAATGAGCAGTTCTTC

V gene: TRBV5-4
clone size: NA
CDR3 length: 13
J gene: TRBJ1-2
D gene: NA
CDR3 protein: CASSLKGGDGYTF
CDR3 DNA: TGTGCCAGCAGCTTAAAGGGCGGGGATGGCTACACCTTC